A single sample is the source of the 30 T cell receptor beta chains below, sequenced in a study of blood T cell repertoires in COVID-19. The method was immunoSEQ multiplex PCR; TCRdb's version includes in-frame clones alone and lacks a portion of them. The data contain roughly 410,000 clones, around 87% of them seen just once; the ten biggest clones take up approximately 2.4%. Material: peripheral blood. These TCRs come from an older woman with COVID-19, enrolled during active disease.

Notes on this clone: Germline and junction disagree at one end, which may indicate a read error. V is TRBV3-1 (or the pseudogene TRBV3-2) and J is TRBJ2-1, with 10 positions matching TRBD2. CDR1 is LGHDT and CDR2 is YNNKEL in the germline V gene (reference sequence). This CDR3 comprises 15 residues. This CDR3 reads CASRQAGGLGNEQFF. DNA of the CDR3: TGTGCCAGCAGACAAGCGGGGGGGCTGGGCAATGAGCAGTTCTTC.

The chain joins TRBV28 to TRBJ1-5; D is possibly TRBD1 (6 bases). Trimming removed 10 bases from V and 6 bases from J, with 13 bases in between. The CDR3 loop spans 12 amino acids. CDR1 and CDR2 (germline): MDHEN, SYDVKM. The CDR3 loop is CATRTAGQPQHF. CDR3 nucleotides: TGTGCCACGAGGACAGCCGGTCAGCCCCAGCATTTT.

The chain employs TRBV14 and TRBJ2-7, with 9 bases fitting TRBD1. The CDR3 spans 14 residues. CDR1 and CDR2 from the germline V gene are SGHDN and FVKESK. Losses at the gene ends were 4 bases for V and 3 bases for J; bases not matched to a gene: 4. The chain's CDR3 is CASSPPDRGYEQYF. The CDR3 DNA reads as TGTGCCAGCAGCCCCCCGGACAGGGGCTACGAGCAGTACTTC.

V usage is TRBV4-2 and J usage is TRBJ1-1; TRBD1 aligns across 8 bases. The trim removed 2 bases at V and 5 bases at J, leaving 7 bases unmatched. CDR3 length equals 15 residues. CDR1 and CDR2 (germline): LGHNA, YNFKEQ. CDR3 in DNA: TGTGCCAGCAGCCAAACCGGGACAGGCGGAACTGAAGCTTTCTTT. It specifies CASSQTGTGGTEAFF.

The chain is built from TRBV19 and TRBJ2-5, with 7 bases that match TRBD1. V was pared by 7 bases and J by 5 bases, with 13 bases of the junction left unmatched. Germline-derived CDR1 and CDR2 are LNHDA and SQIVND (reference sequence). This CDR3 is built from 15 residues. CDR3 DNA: TGTGCCAGTAAAGCCTATCACACCAGGGGGGAGACCCAGTACTTC. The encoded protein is CASKAYHTRGETQYF.

The CDR3 region has the DNA TGTGCCAGCAGCCAAGAGACTAGCGCGCAGTTCTTC. This translates into CASSQETSAQFF. This chain uses TRBV16 with TRBJ2-1; 8 nucleotides line up with TRBD2. The CDR3 runs to 12 residues. V lost 2 bases to trimming and J lost 12 bases; unmatched junction nucleotides: 3. Germline CDR1 reads KGHSY; CDR2 reads FQNENV.

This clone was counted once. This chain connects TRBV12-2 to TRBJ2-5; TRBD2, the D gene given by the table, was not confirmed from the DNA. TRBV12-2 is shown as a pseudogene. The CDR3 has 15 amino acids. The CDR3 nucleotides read TGTGCAAGTCGCTTAACTAGCGGCCACCAAGAGACCCAGTACTTC. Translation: CASRLTSGHQETQYF.

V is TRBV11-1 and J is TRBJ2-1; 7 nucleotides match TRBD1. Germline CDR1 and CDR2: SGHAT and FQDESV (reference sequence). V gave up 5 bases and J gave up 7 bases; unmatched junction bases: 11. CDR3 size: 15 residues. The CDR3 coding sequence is TGTGCCAGCAGCGTCACGGGACAGCCTTTTAATGAGCAGTTCTTC. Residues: CASSVTGQPFNEQFF.

CDR3 sequence: CATSGLDSGGAETQYF. As DNA, the CDR3 is TGTGCCACCAGTGGCCTTGATAGCGGGGGGGCCGAGACCCAGTACTTC. V gene TRBV24-1 combines with J gene TRBJ2-5; TRBD2 matches at 11 bases. J was trimmed by 5 bases and V by 5 bases; bases with no gene match: 9. Looked up from germline, CDR1 is KGHDR and CDR2 is SFDVKD. The CDR3 extends over 16 amino acids.

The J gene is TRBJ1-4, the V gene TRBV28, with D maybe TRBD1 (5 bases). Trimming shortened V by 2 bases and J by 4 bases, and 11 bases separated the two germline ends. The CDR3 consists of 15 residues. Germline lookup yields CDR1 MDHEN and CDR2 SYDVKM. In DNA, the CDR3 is TGTGCCAGCAGTTTACCGGGACTTCATAATGAAAAACTGTTTTTT. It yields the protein CASSLPGLHNEKLFF.

The DNA for the CDR3 is TGTGCCAGCAGGAGACAGGGCGCCTCTGGAAACACCATATATTTT. Translated, it gives CASRRQGASGNTIYF. This sequence joins TRBV2 and TRBJ1-3; TRBD1 matches at 7 bases. Germline V gene sequence: CDR1 SNHLY, CDR2 FYNNEI. This CDR3 comprises 15 residues. J lost 0 bases, V lost 6 bases, and 5 bases had no gene match.

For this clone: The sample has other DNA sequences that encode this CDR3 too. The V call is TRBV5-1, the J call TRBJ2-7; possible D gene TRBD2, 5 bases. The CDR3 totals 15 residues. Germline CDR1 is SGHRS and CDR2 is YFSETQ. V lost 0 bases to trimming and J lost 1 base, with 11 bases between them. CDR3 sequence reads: CASSLVADSSYEQYF. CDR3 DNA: TGCGCCAGCAGCTTGGTGGCGGACTCTTCCTACGAGCAGTACTTC.

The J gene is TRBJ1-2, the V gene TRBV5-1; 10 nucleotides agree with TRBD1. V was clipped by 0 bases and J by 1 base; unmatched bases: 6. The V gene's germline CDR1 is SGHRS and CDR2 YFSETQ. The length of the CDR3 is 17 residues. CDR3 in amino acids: CASSLADGQGVNYGYTF. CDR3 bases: TGCGCCAGCAGCTTGGCCGATGGACAGGGGGTTAACTATGGCTACACCTTC.

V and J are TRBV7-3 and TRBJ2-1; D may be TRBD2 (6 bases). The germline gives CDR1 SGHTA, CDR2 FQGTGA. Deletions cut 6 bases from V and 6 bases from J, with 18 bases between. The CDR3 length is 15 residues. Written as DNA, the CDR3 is TGTGCCAGCAGTCCTGGTCCTTTGGGGGGCAATGAGCAGTTCTTC. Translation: CASSPGPLGGNEQFF.

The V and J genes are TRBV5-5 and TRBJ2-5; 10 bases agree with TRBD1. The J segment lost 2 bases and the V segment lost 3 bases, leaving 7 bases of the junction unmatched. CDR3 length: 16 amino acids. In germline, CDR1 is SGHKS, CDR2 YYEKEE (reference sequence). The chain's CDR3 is CASSSKPGQGQETQYF. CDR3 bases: TGTGCCAGCAGCTCTAAACCGGGACAGGGGCAAGAGACCCAGTACTTC.

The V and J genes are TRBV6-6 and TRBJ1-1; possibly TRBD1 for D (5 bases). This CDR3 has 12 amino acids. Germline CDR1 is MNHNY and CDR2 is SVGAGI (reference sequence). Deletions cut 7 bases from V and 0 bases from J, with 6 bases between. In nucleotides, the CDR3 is TGTGCCAGCACGACAGTGAACACTGAAGCTTTCTTT. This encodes CASTTVNTEAFF.

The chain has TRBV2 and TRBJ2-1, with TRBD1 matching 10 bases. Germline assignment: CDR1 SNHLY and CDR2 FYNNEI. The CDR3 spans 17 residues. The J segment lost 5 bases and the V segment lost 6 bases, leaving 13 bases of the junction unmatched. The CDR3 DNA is TGTGCCAGCAGCACTCCTACCGGGACAGGGGTCAACAATGAGCAGTTCTTC. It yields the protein CASSTPTGTGVNNEQFF.

The CDR3 reads CASRTGVGYEQYF. The CDR3, as DNA: TGTGCCAGCAGGACGGGGGTCGGCTACGAGCAGTACTTC. The chain is built from TRBV2 and TRBJ2-7; D is possibly TRBD2 (6 bases). This CDR3 has 13 residues. The V gene lost 6 bases and the J gene lost 3 bases, with 12 bases spanning the gap. Per the germline V gene, CDR1 is SNHLY and CDR2 is FYNNEI.

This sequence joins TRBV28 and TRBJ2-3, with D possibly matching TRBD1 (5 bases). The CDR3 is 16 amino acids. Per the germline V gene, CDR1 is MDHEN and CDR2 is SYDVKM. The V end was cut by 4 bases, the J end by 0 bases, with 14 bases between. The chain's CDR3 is CASSSTSRASTDTQYF. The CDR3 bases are TGTGCCAGCAGTTCTACTTCCAGGGCTAGCACAGATACGCAGTATTTT.

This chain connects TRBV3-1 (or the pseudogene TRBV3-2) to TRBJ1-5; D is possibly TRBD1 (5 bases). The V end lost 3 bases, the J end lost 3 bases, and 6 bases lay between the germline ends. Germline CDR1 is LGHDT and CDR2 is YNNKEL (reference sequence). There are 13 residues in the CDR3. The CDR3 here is CASSQGPNQPQHF. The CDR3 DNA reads TGTGCCAGCAGCCAGGGGCCCAATCAGCCCCAGCATTTT.

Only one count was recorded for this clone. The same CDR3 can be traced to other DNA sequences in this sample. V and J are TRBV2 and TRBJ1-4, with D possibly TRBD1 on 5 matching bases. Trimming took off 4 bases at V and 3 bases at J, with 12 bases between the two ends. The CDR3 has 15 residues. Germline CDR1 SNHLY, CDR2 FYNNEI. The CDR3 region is CASSAAGMANEKLFF. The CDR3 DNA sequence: TGTGCCAGCAGTGCGGCAGGGATGGCTAATGAAAAACTGTTTTTT.

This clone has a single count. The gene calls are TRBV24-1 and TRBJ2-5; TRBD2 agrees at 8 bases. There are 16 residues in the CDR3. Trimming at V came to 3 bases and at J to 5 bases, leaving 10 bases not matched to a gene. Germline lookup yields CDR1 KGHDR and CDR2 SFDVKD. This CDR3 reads CATSDPTRGEVETQYF. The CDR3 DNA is TGTGCCACCAGTGATCCCACGCGGGGGGAGGTGGAGACCCAGTACTTC.

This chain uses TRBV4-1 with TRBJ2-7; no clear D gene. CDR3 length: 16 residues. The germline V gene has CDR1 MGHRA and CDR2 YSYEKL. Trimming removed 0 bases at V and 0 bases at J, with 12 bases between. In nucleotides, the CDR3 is TGCGCCAGCAGCCAAGAAGTGGGCATTAGCTCCTACGAGCAGTACTTC. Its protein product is CASSQEVGISSYEQYF.

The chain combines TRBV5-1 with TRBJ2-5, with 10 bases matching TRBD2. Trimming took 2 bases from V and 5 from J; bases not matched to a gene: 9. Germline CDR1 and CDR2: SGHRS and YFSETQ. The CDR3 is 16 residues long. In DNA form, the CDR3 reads TGCGCCAGCAGCTTATACCTAGCGGGGGCAGGTGAGACCCAGTACTTC. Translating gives CASSLYLAGAGETQYF.

The CDR3 DNA reads TGCGCCAGCAGCTTGGGAAGCGGCGATGGAAACACCATATATTTT. Protein sequence: CASSLGSGDGNTIYF. V usage is TRBV5-1 and J usage is TRBJ1-3, with D uncertain. Germline V gives CDR1 SGHRS, CDR2 YFSETQ. The V end was cut by 0 bases, the J end by 3 bases, with 10 bases between. The CDR3 sequence is 15 residues long.

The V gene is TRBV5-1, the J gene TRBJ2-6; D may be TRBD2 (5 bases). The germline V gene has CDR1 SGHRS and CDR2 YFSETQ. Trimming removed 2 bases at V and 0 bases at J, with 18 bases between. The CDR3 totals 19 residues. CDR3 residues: CASSLRAGLSLSGANVLTF. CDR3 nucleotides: TGCGCCAGCAGCTTAAGAGCAGGACTGTCCCTCTCTGGGGCCAACGTCCTGACTTTC.

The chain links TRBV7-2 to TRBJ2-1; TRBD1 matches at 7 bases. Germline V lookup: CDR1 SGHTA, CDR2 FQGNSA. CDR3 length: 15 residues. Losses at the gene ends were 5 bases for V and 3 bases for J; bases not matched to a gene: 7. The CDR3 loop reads CASSPRGTVYNEQFF. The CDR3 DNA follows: TGTGCCAGCAGCCCTAGGGGGACAGTCTACAATGAGCAGTTCTTC.

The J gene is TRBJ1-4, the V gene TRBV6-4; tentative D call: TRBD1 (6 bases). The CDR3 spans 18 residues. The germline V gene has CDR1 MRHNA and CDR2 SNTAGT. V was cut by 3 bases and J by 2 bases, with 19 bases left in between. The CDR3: CASSEATGRPGTNEKLFF. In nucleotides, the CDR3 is TGTGCCAGCAGTGAAGCCACAGGGCGCCCAGGGACTAATGAAAAACTGTTTTTT.

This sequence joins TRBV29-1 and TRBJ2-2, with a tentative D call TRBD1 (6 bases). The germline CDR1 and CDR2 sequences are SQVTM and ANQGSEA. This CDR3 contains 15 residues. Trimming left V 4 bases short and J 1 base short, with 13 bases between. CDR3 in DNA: TGCAGCGTTGTTCTGGGGGCGTTGAACACCGGGGAGCTGTTTTTT. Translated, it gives CSVVLGALNTGELFF.

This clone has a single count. The CDR3 loop reads CASREQGASGNTIYF. CDR3 nucleotide sequence: TGTGCCAGCAGGGAGCAGGGGGCTTCTGGAAACACCATATATTTT. This chain links TRBV2 with TRBJ1-3; 8 bases align to TRBD1. The CDR3 length is 15 residues. V lost 6 bases to trimming and J lost 1 base; unmatched junction nucleotides: 5. From germline, CDR1 is SNHLY and CDR2 FYNNEI. Full variable domain (rest looked up from reference TRBV2 and TRBJ1-3): EPEVTQTPSHQVTQMGQEVILRCVPISNHLYFYWYRQILGQKVEFLVSFYNNEISEKSEIFDDQFSVERPDGSNFTLKIRSTKLEDSAMYFCASREQGASGNTIYFGEGSWLTVV.